This entry lists 29 T cell receptor beta chains sequenced from one sample in a study of blood T cell repertoires in COVID-19. The data were produced by immunoSEQ multiplex PCR, yet TCRdb's version contains in-frame clones alone and is incomplete. The table lists about 160,000 clones, approximately 79% of them singletons. The source material was peripheral blood. The receptors originated from a woman aged 60-75 years with COVID-19, enrolled during active disease.

The V and J genes are TRBV21-1 and TRBJ2-1; the DNA was not compared with TRBD2, the D call given in the table. TRBV21-1 is given as a pseudogene. This CDR3 is built from 13 residues. CDR3 residues: CASSSGLAAEQFF. The CDR3 DNA sequence: TGTGCCAGCAGCAGCGGACTAGCAGCCGAGCAGTTCTTC.

V usage is TRBV28 and J usage is TRBJ2-7, with 8 bases lining up with TRBD1. Per the germline V gene, CDR1 is MDHEN and CDR2 is SYDVKM. The CDR3 sequence is 15 residues long. Germline trimming cut 2 bases from V and 6 bases from J; bases unmatched to any gene: 9. CDR3 nucleotides: TGTGCCAGCAGTTTAAGGTCAGGGGGCCGGTCCGAGCAGTACTTC. Amino acids: CASSLRSGGRSEQYF.

The V call is TRBV5-5, the J call TRBJ1-4; 8 nucleotides agree with TRBD1. Looked up from germline, CDR1 is SGHKS and CDR2 is YYEKEE (reference sequence). CDR3 size: 15 residues. The V and J ends lost 4 bases and 5 bases, in that order; junction bases with no gene match: 7. CDR3 residues: CASSQTGGANEKLFF. The CDR3 region has the DNA TGTGCCAGCAGCCAAACAGGGGGTGCAAATGAAAAACTGTTTTTT. The full variable domain, rest sourced from reference TRBV5-5 and TRBJ1-4, is DAGVTQSPTHLIKTRGQQVTLRCSPISGHKSVSWYQQVLGQGPQFIFQYYEKEERGRGNFPDRFSARQFPNYSSELNVNALLLGDSALYLCASSQTGGANEKLFFGSGTQLSVL.

The J gene is TRBJ1-2, the V gene TRBV4-2; 8 positions agree with TRBD1. The CDR3 contains 15 residues. Germline CDR1 LGHNA, CDR2 YNFKEQ. V lost 2 bases and J lost 10; bases outside the gene matches: 12. The CDR3 bases are TGTGCCAGCAGCCAACCAGGACAGGGACGTATGGACTACACCTTC. Translating gives CASSQPGQGRMDYTF.

The chain joins TRBV7-3 to TRBJ2-6; D is possibly TRBD1 (5 bases). Trimming cost V 4 bases and J 1 base, with 11 bases left between them. The CDR3 is 16 amino acids. The germline gives CDR1 SGHTA, CDR2 FQGTGA. The CDR3: CASSSSRGSGANVLTF. Written as DNA, the CDR3 is TGTGCCAGCAGCTCATCTAGGGGATCTGGGGCCAACGTCCTGACTTTC. The full variable domain, completed using reference TRBV7-3 and TRBJ2-6, is GAGVSQTPSNKVTEKGKYVELRCDPISGHTALYWYRQSLGQGPEFLIYFQGTGAADDSGLPNDRFFAVRPEGSVSTLKIQRTERGDSAVYLCASSSSRGSGANVLTFGAGSRLTVL.

This clone appeared once. The chain recombines TRBV4-2 with TRBJ2-1; D is perhaps TRBD2 (6 bases). CDR1 LGHNA and CDR2 YNFKEQ come from the germline V gene. This CDR3 is built from 17 residues. The V gene lost 4 bases and the J gene lost 8 bases, with 24 bases spanning the gap. CDR3 sequence reads: CASSRALAQQSNYEQFF. For the CDR3, the DNA is TGTGCCAGCAGCCGGGCTCTAGCGCAGCAGAGTAACTATGAGCAGTTCTTC.

The rearrangement uses TRBV6-5 and TRBJ2-7; 7 bases map to TRBD1. Germline V gene data show CDR1 as MNHEY and CDR2 as SVGAGI. The CDR3 runs to 14 residues. V was clipped by 5 bases and J by 5 bases; unmatched bases: 9. The CDR3 here is CASSLRGGSDEQYV. The CDR3 DNA is TGTGCCAGCAGTCTGCGAGGGGGCTCGGACGAGCAGTACGTC.

The CDR3 loop is CASSLSGGLGSGELFF. CDR3 bases: TGTGCCAGCAGCCTTAGCGGGGGGTTGGGATCCGGGGAGCTGTTTTTT. The chain carries TRBV5-4 and TRBJ2-2, with 10 bases lining up with TRBD2. The length of the CDR3 is 16 residues. Germline CDR1 reads SGHNT; CDR2 reads YYREEE (reference sequence). V trimming: 4 bases; J trimming: 6 bases; junction bases outside the gene matches: 9.

This chain joins TRBV7-3 and TRBJ1-6, with 8 bases fitting TRBD1. Germline values: CDR1 SGHTA, CDR2 FQGTGA. The trim removed 4 bases at V and 8 bases at J, leaving 7 bases unmatched. The length of the CDR3 is 15 residues. The CDR3 nucleotides read TGTGCCAGCAGCTCGACAGGGGCCCCAGATTCACCCCTCCACTTT. It yields the protein CASSSTGAPDSPLHF.

This chain links TRBV7-9 with TRBJ1-2; TRBD1 aligns across 7 bases. Germline V gene lookup returns CDR1 SEHNR and CDR2 FQNEAQ (reference sequence). The junction had 15 bases not matched to a gene; V was cut back by 6 bases and J by 8 bases. The CDR3 covers 15 residues. The CDR3 sequence: CASSLTGTDISGYTF. The CDR3 DNA is TGTGCCAGCAGTCTTACGGGGACAGATATCAGCGGCTACACCTTC.

The J gene is TRBJ1-4, the V gene TRBV28; possibly TRBD1 for D (5 bases). Per germline, CDR1 MDHEN and CDR2 SYDVKM. The V end lost 2 bases, the J end lost 8 bases, and 15 bases lay between the germline ends. There are 15 residues in the CDR3. CDR3 nucleotides: TGTGCCAGCAGTTTACTTCAGGGTGGTTGGGAAAAACTGTTTTTT. It yields the protein CASSLLQGGWEKLFF.

This clone was seen a single time. The chain couples TRBV5-5 to TRBJ2-7; perhaps TRBD2 as D (6 bases). Trimming removed 1 base at V and 5 bases at J, with 16 bases between. This CDR3 comprises 15 residues. CDR1 and CDR2 (germline): SGHKS, YYEKEE (reference sequence). CDR3 region: CASSLLAETRDEQYF. For the CDR3, the DNA is TGTGCCAGCAGCTTGTTAGCGGAAACTCGGGACGAGCAGTACTTC. The whole variable domain, remainder taken from reference TRBV5-5 and TRBJ2-7, is DAGVTQSPTHLIKTRGQQVTLRCSPISGHKSVSWYQQVLGQGPQFIFQYYEKEERGRGNFPDRFSARQFPNYSSELNVNALLLGDSALYLCASSLLAETRDEQYFGPGTRLTVT.

This chain links TRBV9 with TRBJ2-5; the match to TRBD2 covers 8 bases. Germline CDR1 is SGDLS and CDR2 is YYNGEE. Trimming took 0 bases from V and 4 from J; bases not matched to a gene: 8. This CDR3 is 16 amino acids long. The CDR3 protein is CASSVGGAGERETQYF. Written as DNA, the CDR3 is TGTGCCAGCAGCGTAGGGGGAGCGGGGGAGAGAGAGACCCAGTACTTC.

The chain couples TRBV6-5 to TRBJ2-5; 7 bases agree with TRBD2. The V and J ends lost 6 bases and 2 bases, in that order; junction bases with no gene match: 6. CDR3 length equals 14 residues. Looked up from germline, CDR1 is MNHEY and CDR2 is SVGAGI. CDR3 amino acids: CASSQGGGQETQYF. The CDR3 nucleotides read TGTGCCAGCAGCCAAGGCGGGGGACAAGAGACCCAGTACTTC.

The chain joins TRBV20-1 to TRBJ1-5; 9 bases are shared with TRBD1. CDR1 DFQATT and CDR2 SNEGSKA come from the germline V gene (reference sequence). Trimming removed 3 bases from V and 3 bases from J; junction bases left unmatched: 6. CDR3 length: 15 amino acids. CDR3 sequence reads: CSASTGGSSNQPQHF. As DNA, the CDR3 is TGCAGTGCTAGTACAGGGGGCTCTTCCAATCAGCCCCAGCATTTT.

The chain joins TRBV27 to TRBJ2-3, with D possibly matching TRBD2 (5 bases). Trimming removed 2 bases from V and 3 bases from J, with 9 bases in between. CDR3 length: 14 residues. CDR1 is MNHEY, CDR2 SMNVEV, per germline (reference sequence). CDR3 sequence: CASSLGAATDTQYF. CDR3 nucleotide sequence: TGTGCCAGCAGTTTAGGAGCGGCTACAGATACGCAGTATTTT.

J is TRBJ2-7 and V is TRBV7-2; 9 bases agree with TRBD2. Looked up from germline, CDR1 is SGHTA and CDR2 is FQGNSA. There are 19 residues in the CDR3. The V and J ends lost 5 bases and 2 bases, in that order; junction bases with no gene match: 19. CDR3 in DNA: TGTGCCAGCAGCCCAAGTGCGGGACTAGCTGCATCATTCGCCTACGAGCAGTACTTC. Translating gives CASSPSAGLAASFAYEQYF. Full variable domain (outside the CDR3, taken from reference TRBV7-2 and TRBJ2-7): GAGVSQSPSNKVTEKGKDVELRCDPISGHTALYWYRQSLGQGLEFLIYFQGNSAPDKSGLPSDRFSAERTGGSVSTLTIQRTQQEDSAVYLCASSPSAGLAASFAYEQYFGPGTRLTVT.

The V gene is TRBV3-1 (or the pseudogene TRBV3-2), the J gene TRBJ2-2; TRBD1 aligns across 8 bases. V lost 6 bases to trimming and J lost 1 base; unmatched junction nucleotides: 4. Per the germline V gene, CDR1 is LGHDT and CDR2 is YNNKEL (reference sequence). CDR3 size: 15 residues. The CDR3 protein is CASSWTGWNTGELFF. In DNA form, the CDR3 reads TGTGCCAGCAGTTGGACAGGGTGGAACACCGGGGAGCTGTTTTTT.

The J gene is TRBJ1-6, the V gene TRBV4-2, with D maybe TRBD1 (6 bases). The germline V gene has CDR1 LGHNA and CDR2 YNFKEQ. V lost 5 bases to trimming and J lost 7 bases, with 15 bases between them. This CDR3 has 15 amino acids. CDR3 region: CASSSRRGGNSPLHF. The DNA of the CDR3 is TGTGCCAGCAGCTCCCGCAGGGGCGGGAATTCACCCCTCCACTTT.

This chain links TRBV28 with TRBJ1-2; D gene unclear. Germline assignment: CDR1 MDHEN and CDR2 SYDVKM. The germline V and J ends were trimmed by 6 bases and 4 bases, with 15 bases remaining between them. This CDR3 is 14 amino acids long. The CDR3 is CASSPVGPPYGYTF. The CDR3 DNA reads TGTGCCAGCAGCCCCGTTGGCCCCCCCTATGGCTACACCTTC.

V gene TRBV29-1 combines with J gene TRBJ2-2, with D perhaps matching TRBD2 (6 bases). Trimming took off 7 bases at V and 4 bases at J, with 19 bases between the two ends. CDR1 is SQVTM and CDR2 is ANQGSEA in the germline V gene. The CDR3 has 15 residues. This CDR3 reads CSALVGGIITGELFF. The CDR3 DNA reads as TGCAGCGCCCTTGTGGGCGGGATCATCACCGGGGAGCTGTTTTTT.

V is TRBV29-1 and J is TRBJ2-4; no clear D. V lost 5 bases and J 4 bases, leaving 12 bases between the germline ends. Looked up from germline, CDR1 is SQVTM and CDR2 is ANQGSEA. The CDR3 is made up of 13 amino acids. CDR3 in DNA: TGCAGCGTTTCTTCCCTCGGGAAAAACATTCAGTACTTC. Amino acid sequence: CSVSSLGKNIQYF.

V gene TRBV12-3 or TRBV12-4 combines with J gene TRBJ2-7, with a tentative D call TRBD2 (6 bases). This CDR3 region has 13 residues. Trimming took 2 bases from V and 6 from J, leaving 11 bases between them. CDR3 loop: CASSLWGDAEQYF. The CDR3, as DNA: TGTGCCAGCAGTTTATGGGGGGACGCCGAGCAGTACTTC.

This clone was picked up a small number of times. The chain combines TRBV19 with TRBJ2-7; D perhaps matches TRBD1 (6 bases). CDR1 and CDR2 (germline): LNHDA, SQIVND (reference sequence). V lost 3 bases to trimming and J lost 7 bases, with 19 bases between them. The CDR3 is 15 amino acids. CDR3 residues: CASSIRGHVPGEQYF. The CDR3 DNA sequence: TGTGCCAGTAGTATTAGGGGACACGTCCCGGGAGAGCAGTACTTC.

This rearrangement joins TRBV3-1 (or the pseudogene TRBV3-2) to TRBJ1-2, with 7 bases lining up with TRBD1. CDR3 length equals 15 residues. Germline CDR1 LGHDT, CDR2 YNNKEL (reference sequence). With 3 bases clipped from V and 4 bases from J, the junction kept 8 bases outside the gene matches. The CDR3 here is CASSHPGQMLYGYTF. CDR3 sequence (DNA): TGTGCCAGCAGCCACCCGGGACAGATGCTCTATGGCTACACCTTC.

On this clone itself: The same CDR3 is also encoded by other DNA sequences in this sample. The J gene is TRBJ1-1, the V gene TRBV14, with D possibly being TRBD1 (5 bases). From germline, CDR1 is SGHDN and CDR2 FVKESK. V was shortened by 0 bases and J by 2 bases, with 10 bases between the two germline ends. This CDR3 is built from 15 residues. CDR3 sequence reads: CASSQEGHRNTEAFF. CDR3 coding DNA: TGTGCCAGCAGCCAAGAAGGACACCGCAACACTGAAGCTTTCTTT.

The chain couples TRBV5-4 to TRBJ2-1; D is undetermined. In germline, CDR1 is SGHNT, CDR2 YYREEE (reference sequence). The V end was cut by 0 bases, the J end by 4 bases, with 5 bases between. This CDR3 has 13 amino acids. The CDR3 sequence is CASSLERYNEQFF. CDR3 coding DNA: TGTGCCAGCAGCTTGGAACGGTACAATGAGCAGTTCTTC.

The CDR3 spells CASSRDSLNSPLHF. CDR3 coding DNA: TGCGCCAGCAGTAGGGACAGCTTGAATTCACCCCTCCACTTT. The rearrangement uses TRBV5-1 and TRBJ1-6; 7 bases match TRBD1. The CDR3 sequence is 14 residues long. From germline, CDR1 is SGHRS and CDR2 YFSETQ. V shed 5 bases, J shed 7 bases, and the junction held 6 bases outside the gene matches.

The CDR3 DNA is TGTGCCAGCAGCTCCGGACTAGCAACGGAGACCCAGTACTTC. It codes for CASSSGLATETQYF. The chain uses TRBV13 and TRBJ2-5, with 8 bases lining up with TRBD2. From germline, CDR1 is PRHDT and CDR2 FYEKMQ (reference sequence). With 4 bases clipped from V and 5 bases from J, the junction kept 6 bases outside the gene matches. This CDR3 spans 14 amino acids.